These 10 T cell receptor beta chains share one sample of origin, sequenced in a study of response to subunit inactivated influenza vaccine. TCRdb analysed the RT-PCR reads with MiXCR anew, one entry per CDR3 protein. The sample lists hundreds of thousands of distinct CDR3 sequences, just over 20% occurring once. The source material was PBMCs from blood, sampled about 20 months after vaccination. All receptors come from a man aged 50 to 75 who received an inactivated influenza vaccine.

In this sample, this clonotype turned up a few times. The CDR3 DNA sequence: TGTGCCAGCAGCTCCAAAATAGCGGGGGGGGGCACAGATACGCAGTATTTT. This codes for CASSSKIAGGGTDTQYF. This chain connects TRBV27 to TRBJ2-3; the match to TRBD2 covers 11 bases. V was clipped by 6 bases and J by 1 base; unmatched bases: 9. CDR3 length: 17 residues. From germline, CDR1 is MNHEY and CDR2 SMNVEV (reference sequence).

The chain links TRBV28 to TRBJ2-3; no clear D gene. Germline loops: CDR1 MDHEN, CDR2 SYDVKM. V was cut by 5 bases and J by 4 bases, with 4 bases left in between. The CDR3 consists of 11 residues. CDR3 sequence (DNA): TGTGCCAGCAGTCGATCAGATACGCAGTATTTT. It is translated as CASSRSDTQYF.

This clonotype has at least ten counts. The rearrangement links TRBV5-1 to TRBJ1-2; TRBD1 aligns across 9 bases. Germline V CDR1 and CDR2: SGHRS, YFSETQ. With 4 bases clipped from V and 1 base from J, the junction kept 2 bases outside the gene matches. The length of the CDR3 is 14 residues. The CDR3 region has the DNA TGCGCCAGCAGCCCGGACAGGGGTAACTATGGCTACACCTTC. It specifies CASSPDRGNYGYTF.

In DNA form, the CDR3 reads TGTGCCAGCAGCTTAGACGGACAGGCCGCTAACTATGGCTACACCTTC. Protein: CASSLDGQAANYGYTF. The rearrangement joins TRBV7-9 to TRBJ1-2; 7 bases are a match to TRBD1. This CDR3 contains 16 residues. Germline trimming cut 1 base from V and 0 bases from J; bases unmatched to any gene: 5. CDR1 and CDR2 from the germline V gene are SEHNR and FQNEAQ (reference sequence).

This clonotype was observed a handful of times. V gene TRBV7-2 combines with J gene TRBJ2-2, with D hard to call. The V end lost 0 bases, the J end lost 0 bases, and 2 bases lay between the germline ends. This CDR3 region has 14 residues. CDR1 and CDR2 from the germline V gene are SGHTA and FQGNSA. DNA for the CDR3: TGTGCCAGCAGCTTAGCACCGAACACCGGGGAGCTGTTTTTT. Translated, it gives CASSLAPNTGELFF.

As for this clonotype: At one end the junction does not follow the germline gene, possibly because of a read error. The rearrangement uses TRBV7-2 and TRBJ1-6, with TRBD1 matching 9 bases. Germline-derived CDR1 and CDR2 are SGHTA and FQGNSA. CDR3 length: 16 residues. The CDR3 coding sequence is TGTGCCAGCAGCTTAGCGGGACAGGGTAACGGTTCACCCCTCCAATTT. This gives the protein CASSLAGQGNGSPLQF.

This clonotype came up many times. The chain carries TRBV5-1 and TRBJ1-2, with 7 bases matching TRBD1. Germline CDR1 is SGHRS and CDR2 is YFSETQ. V shed 6 bases and J 0 bases; nucleotides not matched to a gene: 8. The CDR3 has 15 residues. CDR3 DNA sequence: TGCGCCAGCACCCTTACAGGGGACTCTAACTATGGCTACACCTTC. Its translation is CASTLTGDSNYGYTF. The full variable domain, its missing parts supplied by reference TRBV5-1 and TRBJ1-2, is KAGVTQTPRYLIKTRGQQVTLSCSPISGHRSVSWYQQTPGQGLQFLFEYFSETQRNKGNFPGRFSGRQFSNSRSEMNVSTLELGDSALYLCASTLTGDSNYGYTFGSGTRLTVV.

The CDR3 sequence is CASSSRLPSGNTIYF. Written as DNA, the CDR3 is TGCGCCAGCAGCTCCAGGCTACCCTCTGGAAACACCATATATTTT. The rearrangement uses TRBV5-1 and TRBJ1-3; D gene uncertain. The CDR3 has 15 amino acids. Per the germline V gene, CDR1 is SGHRS and CDR2 is YFSETQ. V lost 3 bases to trimming and J lost 0 bases, with 10 bases between them. Drawing the rest from reference TRBV5-1 and TRBJ1-3, the complete variable domain is KAGVTQTPRYLIKTRGQQVTLSCSPISGHRSVSWYQQTPGQGLQFLFEYFSETQRNKGNFPGRFSGRQFSNSRSEMNVSTLELGDSALYLCASSSRLPSGNTIYFGEGSWLTVV.

This clonotype was seen only a few times. J is TRBJ2-7 and V is TRBV29-1; the D is unclear. Germline CDR1 is SQVTM and CDR2 is ANQGSEA. The CDR3 has 11 amino acids. Trimming shortened V by 7 bases and J by 3 bases, and 10 bases separated the two germline ends. This CDR3 reads CSALSNYEQYF. The CDR3 DNA reads TGCAGCGCCCTTTCGAACTACGAGCAGTACTTC.

The chain combines TRBV3-1 with TRBJ1-2; D is possibly TRBD1 (6 bases). CDR3 length: 15 amino acids. Germline loops: CDR1 LGHDT, CDR2 YNNKEL (reference sequence). The V gene lost 4 bases and the J gene lost 6 bases, with 18 bases spanning the gap. CDR3 coding DNA: TGTGCCAGCAGCCTTACCGGGGGGCAGGGAAATGGCTACACCTTC. Amino acid sequence: CASSLTGGQGNGYTF.